The 14 T cell receptor beta chains presented below share a single source sample, sequenced in a study of human T cells and chemical hapten exposure. Using its own MiXCR run on the RACE reads, TCRdb lists one record per CDR3 protein. This sample has around 120,000 distinct CDR3 sequences, with roughly an eighth found just once. The time point: patch test 1, 2 weeks after DPC sensitization. The treatment was: therapeutic diphenylcyclopropenone sensitization with weekly scalp DPC. The sample here was whole blood, taken in connection with sensitization to the hapten diphenylcyclopropenone (DPC). These receptors all come from a man aged 18 to 30 with alopecia areata. Some clones in this sample may be carry-over from other donors' samples.

The chain has TRBV7-3 and TRBJ2-3; D perhaps matches TRBD1 (6 bases). Trimming cost V 2 bases and J 1 base, with 10 bases left between them. Germline V lookup: CDR1 SGHTA, CDR2 FQGTGA. This CDR3 has 15 residues. The CDR3 nucleotides read TGTGCCAGCAGCTTATACCACAGGGGCACAGATACGCAGTATTTT. This codes for CASSLYHRGTDTQYF.

This rearrangement joins TRBV10-2 to TRBJ1-6, with no clear D. Trimming shortened V by 6 bases and J by 5 bases, and 8 bases separated the two germline ends. The CDR3 loop spans 13 amino acids. Germline loops: CDR1 WSHSY, CDR2 SAAADI. The CDR3 spells CASRHSDNSPLHF. The CDR3 nucleotides are TGCGCCAGCAGGCACAGCGATAATTCACCCCTCCACTTT.

CDR3 protein: CASSLVWGHNSPLHF. For the CDR3, the DNA is TGTGCCAGCAGCTTGGTGTGGGGCCATAATTCACCCCTCCACTTT. The rearrangement uses TRBV5-6 and TRBJ1-6; TRBD1 might be the D (5 bases). Germline CDR1 SGHDT, CDR2 YYEEEE. This CDR3 is built from 15 residues. V lost 0 bases and J 5 bases, leaving 9 bases between the germline ends.

This clonotype came up many times. The rearrangement joins TRBV28 to TRBJ2-3; TRBD1 or TRBD2 may be the D gene (6 bases each). The CDR3 runs to 15 residues. Deletions cut 4 bases from V and 2 bases from J, with 13 bases between. Germline CDR1 is MDHEN and CDR2 is SYDVKM. CDR3 loop: CASSSAGHDTDTQYF. The CDR3 DNA reads TGTGCCAGCAGTTCCGCGGGACACGACACAGATACGCAGTATTTT.

This clonotype occurred many times. The rearrangement joins TRBV29-1 to TRBJ1-1, with no clear D. Looked up from germline, CDR1 is SQVTM and CDR2 is ANQGSEA. The CDR3 covers 13 residues. Between the trimmed V and J ends, which lost 7 bases and 2 bases, there was a span of 14 bases. CDR3 sequence reads: CSAGRSQNTEAFF. As DNA, the CDR3 is TGCAGCGCCGGACGAAGCCAAAACACTGAAGCTTTCTTT.

This clonotype was counted only a few times. The genes are TRBV5-1 and TRBJ1-5; D gene uncertain. V dropped 2 bases and J dropped 8 bases, with 5 bases sitting between them. This CDR3 spans 11 amino acids. Germline CDR1 reads SGHRS; CDR2 reads YFSETQ. The CDR3 loop is CASSFFKPQHF. CDR3 bases: TGCGCCAGCAGCTTTTTCAAGCCCCAGCATTTT.

This clonotype was found a few times. The chain has TRBV7-8 and TRBJ2-4, with 10 bases identical to TRBD1. Losses at the gene ends were 2 bases for V and 0 bases for J; bases not matched to a gene: 4. The CDR3 covers 17 residues. CDR1 is SGHVS and CDR2 is FQNEAQ in the germline V gene. CDR3 DNA sequence: TGTGCCAGCAGCTTACCTAGGACAGGGGGAGCCAAAAACATTCAGTACTTC. It specifies CASSLPRTGGAKNIQYF.

This rearrangement joins TRBV11-2 to TRBJ2-7, with TRBD2 as a possible D gene (6 bases). Per germline, CDR1 SGHAT and CDR2 FQNNGV. The CDR3 spans 14 residues. Trimming shortened V by 5 bases and J by 5 bases, and 16 bases separated the two germline ends. The CDR3 protein is CASSLSGGSHEQYV. In DNA, the CDR3 is TGTGCCAGCAGCCTATCCGGGGGTTCCCACGAGCAGTACGTC.

The rearrangement links TRBV12-3 or TRBV12-4 to TRBJ2-3, with 8 nucleotides matching TRBD1. V shed 6 bases and J 6 bases; nucleotides not matched to a gene: 8. This CDR3 contains 14 residues. CDR3 protein: CASSRTGPGDTQYF. CDR3 coding DNA: TGTGCCAGCAGCCGGACAGGGCCAGGGGATACGCAGTATTTT.

The rearrangement links TRBV7-2 to TRBJ2-3; 7 nucleotides line up with TRBD1. In germline, CDR1 is SGHTA, CDR2 FQGNSA. The J segment lost 7 bases and the V segment lost 5 bases, leaving 15 bases of the junction unmatched. This CDR3 is built from 16 residues. CDR3 sequence: CASSPILGTETHTQYF. CDR3 bases: TGTGCCAGCAGCCCTATACTTGGGACAGAGACTCATACGCAGTATTTT.

The gene calls are TRBV7-2 and TRBJ1-2, with D uncertain. Trimming left V 3 bases short and J 4 bases short, with 15 bases between. CDR3 length equals 15 residues. In germline, CDR1 is SGHTA, CDR2 FQGNSA. The CDR3 sequence: CASSFIFMGSYGYTF. The CDR3 nucleotides read TGTGCCAGCAGCTTTATCTTTATGGGGTCCTATGGCTACACCTTC.

This clonotype was detected ten times or more. The J gene is TRBJ1-6, the V gene TRBV11-2; 7 bases are a match to TRBD1. Germline assignment: CDR1 SGHAT and CDR2 FQNNGV. This CDR3 contains 15 residues. V dropped 1 base and J dropped 7; count of bases not matched to a gene: 4. In DNA, the CDR3 is TGTGCCAGCAGCTTAGGGGACAGACCCAATTCACCCCTCCACTTT. Its translation: CASSLGDRPNSPLHF.

This clonotype turned up a few times. The rearrangement uses TRBV7-8 and TRBJ2-6; no firm D call. The germline gives CDR1 SGHVS, CDR2 FQNEAQ. Trimming pared 3 bases from V and 0 bases from J, leaving 9 bases between. This CDR3 has 16 residues. CDR3 nucleotide sequence: TGTGCCAGCAGCTTCCTGGTCCCCTCTGGGGCCAACGTCCTGACTTTC. Residues: CASSFLVPSGANVLTF.

In its sample, this clonotype was seen a few times. This chain uses TRBV11-2 with TRBJ2-3; D is undetermined. The germline CDR1 and CDR2 sequences are SGHAT and FQNNGV. This CDR3 has 13 residues. V lost 1 base and J 8 bases, leaving 10 bases between the germline ends. CDR3 DNA sequence: TGTGCCAGCAGCTTAGCCGGCTATGGTACGCAGTATTTT. This translates into CASSLAGYGTQYF.